The sample holds one count of the clone carrying this TCR beta chain. This CDR3 has 14 amino acids. The J segment lost 0 bases and the V segment lost 6 bases, leaving 5 bases of the junction unmatched. Germline CDR1 is SQVTM and CDR2 is ANQGSEA. In each case, RNA was isolated and then reverse transcribed into cDNA as the sequencing template. The repertoire was sequenced with immunoSEQ multiplex PCR; TCRdb's copy has only in-frame clones and lacks some. The repertoire holds around 210,000 clones, with approximately 60% as singletons. The data stem from a study of CD8+ T cells in alopecia areata. The V call is TRBV29-1, the J call TRBJ2-7; 10 bases are shared with TRBD2. This clonotype was sampled from a human donor in good health. What was sequenced was CD8+ T cells sorted from blood. The CDR3 loop reads CSVAGTSVSYEQYF. DNA of the CDR3: TGCAGCGTGGCCGGGACTAGCGTCTCCTACGAGCAGTACTTC.